This TCR beta chain was sequenced during a study of shared clonotypes between healthy human individuals (dated by TCRdb to the early 2020s). For the wider study: A couple of women and a few men aged 18 to 49 years were included in the cohort. Per donor, three plates each were used for CD4 naive and CD4 memory, two for CD8 naive, and one for CD8 memory. Blood TCR repertoires of 5 or 6 healthy adults were deeply sequenced to estimate repertoire size and the extent of clonotype sharing between individuals. To increase sequencing depth and limit assay-specific biases, TCR repertoire library preparation and sequencing were carried out by different laboratories using diverse techniques. Each donor's leukapheresis produced roughly between roughly 0.85 and 9 billion PBMCs. Study-level results and caveats: Compared with non-shared clonotypes, the clonotypes found in all four sorted-subset donors had higher generation probabilities. When four donors were compared, the shared fraction of clonotypes was around 4.6% for naive CD4, around 3.5% for naive CD8, roughly 2.5% for memory CD4, and around 0.37% for memory CD8. Pairwise subsampling indicated that sequencing depth was expected to affect the degree of clonotype sharing among donors. Rarefaction of sorted-subset datasets indicated incomplete sequencing despite the large sequencing depth. Sampling was limited to blood, and TCR repertoires in tissue likely differ from TCR repertoires in blood. Naive subsets generally had larger estimated clonotype richness than memory subsets did. The genetic and exposure-history diversity represented was limited by the small number of donors.

TCR CDR3 regions were amplified from genomic DNA by multiplex PCR using the deep immunoSEQ assay. Extracted genomic DNA from each cell subset was distributed evenly across all wells of several immunoSEQ 96-well plates, and each plate was treated as a replicate. For sorted subsets, approximately 210 ng of genomic DNA, equivalent to some 30,000 T cell genomes, went into each replicate PCR. Purified libraries were measured with a Qubit 3.0 fluorometer, size-checked on a Bioanalyzer 2100, and measured again with the KAPA Library Quantification kit. Each immunoSEQ 96-well plate was sequenced on its own single-read 150-cycle Illumina NextSeq 550 flow cell. The published analysis was carried out like this. Because the immunoSEQ output held only junctional sequences and lacked quality scores, the filtering could not match the filtering applied to full-length reads. To assign V/J genes and CDR3, sequences were annotated against IMGT germline references using PyIR, a Python wrapper for IgBLAST v1.9. Reads were filtered out if the reads had weak V/J assignments (E-value above 1e-6), no CDR3, stop codons, out-of-frame junctions, or ambiguous translated residues. V3J clonotypes were defined as sequences sharing the same inferred V gene, J gene, and CDR3 amino acid sequence. Percentage overlap between repertoires was computed as shared unique clonotypes divided by the size of the smaller repertoire. Three approaches were used to assess repertoire richness: RTK rarefaction, the Chao1 estimator, and Recon v2.1 estimates of unobserved clonotypes. OLGA was used to compute generation probabilities for all TCRbeta clonotypes that the gDNA method yielded from a few donors. TCRdb's version of the immuneACCESS table is confined to in-frame rearrangements and falls short of the full clone set. An unresolved V gene accounts for under half of the shortfall where checked; the remainder is of unknown origin. That table furnishes V, J and clone size, whereas the DNA furnished D and trimming. The sample profile shows about 1.5 million clones; 95% to 99% of them were found once. Roughly 0.4% of the sample comes from the top ten.

Per the germline V gene, MNHNS is the CDR1 and SASEGT is the CDR2. Here V drops 7 bases and J drops 5 bases, and the junction holds 11 bases not matched to any gene. The CDR3 spans 15 residues, from the cysteine through the phenylalanine. Only the CDR3 DNA is retained, 45 bases long and in frame from the first base. The donors were healthy, HIV-negative adults who had no recently reported acute infections or vaccinations. Every donor was a Caucasian adult residing in Nashville, Tennessee, USA. CD4+ T cells were enriched by magnetic negative selection; naive cells were then positively selected on CD45RA, and the negative fraction formed the memory subset. After blood collection by leukapheresis, PBMCs were isolated using Ficoll-Histopaque density gradient centrifugation and then cryopreserved in the vapor phase of liquid nitrogen. Analytical flow cytometry was used to check the purity and quantity of every magnetically sorted T cell population. Genomic DNA was isolated from every sorted fraction and measured by UV absorbance on a Nanodrop 2000c.

A word on this clone: This clone's antigen is unknown. The input lacks base qualities; no much larger clone sits a single base away.

Sequencing used naive CD4+ T cells sorted from blood. The label giving this sample's cell subset or site can be read as: CD45RA+ positively selected. The sequence derives from a man aged 25 to 40 in good health. The chain joins TRBV6-1 to TRBJ2-1; 7 central bases correspond to TRBD2. CDR3 protein: CASIRTGGRDNEQFF. The nucleotide sequence reads TGTGCCAGCATTCGTACAGGCGGGAGAGACAATGAGCAGTTCTTC.